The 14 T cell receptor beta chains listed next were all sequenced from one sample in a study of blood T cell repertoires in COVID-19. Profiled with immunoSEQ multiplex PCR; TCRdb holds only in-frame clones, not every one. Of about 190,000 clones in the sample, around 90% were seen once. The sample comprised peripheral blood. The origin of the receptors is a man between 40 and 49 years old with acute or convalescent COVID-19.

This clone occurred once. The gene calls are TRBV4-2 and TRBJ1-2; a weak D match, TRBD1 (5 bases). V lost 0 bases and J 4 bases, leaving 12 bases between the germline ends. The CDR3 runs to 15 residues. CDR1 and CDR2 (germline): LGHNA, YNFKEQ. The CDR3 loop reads CASSQDDRALYGYTF. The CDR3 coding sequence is TGTGCCAGCAGCCAAGATGACAGAGCCCTCTATGGCTACACCTTC.

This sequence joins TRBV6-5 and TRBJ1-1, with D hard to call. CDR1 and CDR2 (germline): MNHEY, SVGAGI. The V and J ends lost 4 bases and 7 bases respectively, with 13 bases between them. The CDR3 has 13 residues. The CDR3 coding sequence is TGTGCCAGCAGTTGGAGTTGGCGGGGTGAAGCTTTCTTT. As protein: CASSWSWRGEAFF.

CDR3 nucleotides: TGCGCCAGCAGTGACAGGGTTAATCAGCCCCAGCATTTT. It translates to CASSDRVNQPQHF. V is TRBV10-2 and J is TRBJ1-5; D may be TRBD1 (5 bases). The CDR3 is made up of 13 amino acids. V shed 3 bases and J shed 4 bases, with 7 bases lying between them. From germline, CDR1 is WSHSY and CDR2 SAAADI.

The CDR3 spells CASRGTPGAGTEAFF. CDR3 DNA sequence: TGTGCCAGTAGGGGGACTCCCGGCGCGGGTACTGAAGCTTTCTTT. The genes are TRBV19 and TRBJ1-1, with TRBD1 as a possible D gene (5 bases). Trimming stripped 6 bases from V and 5 bases from J, with 19 bases between. The germline gives CDR1 LNHDA, CDR2 SQIVND (reference sequence). The CDR3 sequence is 15 residues long.

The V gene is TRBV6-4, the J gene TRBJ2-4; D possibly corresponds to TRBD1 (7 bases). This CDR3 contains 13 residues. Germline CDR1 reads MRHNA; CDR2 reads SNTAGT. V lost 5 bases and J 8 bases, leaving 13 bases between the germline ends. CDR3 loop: CASSRTGGYIQYF. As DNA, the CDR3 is TGTGCCAGCAGTCGGACAGGAGGGTACATTCAGTACTTC.

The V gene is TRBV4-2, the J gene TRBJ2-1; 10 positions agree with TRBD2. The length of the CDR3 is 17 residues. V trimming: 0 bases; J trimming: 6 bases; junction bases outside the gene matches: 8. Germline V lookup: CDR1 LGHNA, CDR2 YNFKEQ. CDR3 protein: CASSQDPSGGLLNEQFF. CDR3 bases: TGTGCCAGCAGCCAAGATCCTAGCGGGGGCCTCCTCAATGAGCAGTTCTTC.

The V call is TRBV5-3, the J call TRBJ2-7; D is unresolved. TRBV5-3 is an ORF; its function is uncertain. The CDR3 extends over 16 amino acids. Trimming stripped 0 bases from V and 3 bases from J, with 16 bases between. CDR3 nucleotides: TGTGCCAGAAGCTTGGGTATGCACATCCTGCTCTACGAGCAGTACTTC. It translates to CARSLGMHILLYEQYF.

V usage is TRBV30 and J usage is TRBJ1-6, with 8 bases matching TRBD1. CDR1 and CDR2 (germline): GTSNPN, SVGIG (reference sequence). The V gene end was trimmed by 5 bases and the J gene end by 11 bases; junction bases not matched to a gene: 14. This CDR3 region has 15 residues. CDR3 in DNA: TGTGCCTGGCGGGGACAGGCTAAAGGTTGGACACCCCTCCACTTT. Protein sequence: CAWRGQAKGWTPLHF.

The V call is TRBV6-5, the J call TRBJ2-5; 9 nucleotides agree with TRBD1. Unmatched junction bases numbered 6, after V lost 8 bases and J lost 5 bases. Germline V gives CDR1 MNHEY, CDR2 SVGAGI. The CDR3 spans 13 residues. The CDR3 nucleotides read TGTGCCAGCCGACAGGGGGTCCCGGAGACCCAGTACTTC. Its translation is CASRQGVPETQYF.

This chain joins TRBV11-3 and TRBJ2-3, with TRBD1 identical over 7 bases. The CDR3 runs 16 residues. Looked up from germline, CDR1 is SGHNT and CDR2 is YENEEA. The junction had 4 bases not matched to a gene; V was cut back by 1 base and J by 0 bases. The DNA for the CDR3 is TGTGCCAGCAGCTTAGTCGGGGACAGAAGCACAGATACGCAGTATTTT. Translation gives CASSLVGDRSTDTQYF.

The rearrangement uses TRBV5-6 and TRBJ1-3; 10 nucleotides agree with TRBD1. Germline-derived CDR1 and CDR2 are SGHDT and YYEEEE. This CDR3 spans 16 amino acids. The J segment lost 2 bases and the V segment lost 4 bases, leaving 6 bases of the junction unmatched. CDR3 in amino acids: CASSPDRGAAGNTIYF. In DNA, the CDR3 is TGTGCCAGCAGCCCGGACAGGGGGGCGGCTGGAAACACCATATATTTT.

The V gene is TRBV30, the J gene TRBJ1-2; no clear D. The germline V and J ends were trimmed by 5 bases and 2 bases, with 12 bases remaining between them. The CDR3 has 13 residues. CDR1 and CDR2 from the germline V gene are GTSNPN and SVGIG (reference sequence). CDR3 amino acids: CAWSSQRNYGYTF. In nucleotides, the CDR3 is TGTGCCTGGTCATCCCAGCGCAACTATGGCTACACCTTC. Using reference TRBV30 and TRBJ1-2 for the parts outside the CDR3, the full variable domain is SQTIHQWPATLVQPVGSPLSLECTVEGTSNPNLYWYRQAAGRGLQLLFYSVGIGQISSEVPQNLSASRPQDRQFILSSKKLLLSDSGFYLCAWSSQRNYGYTFGSGTRLTVV.

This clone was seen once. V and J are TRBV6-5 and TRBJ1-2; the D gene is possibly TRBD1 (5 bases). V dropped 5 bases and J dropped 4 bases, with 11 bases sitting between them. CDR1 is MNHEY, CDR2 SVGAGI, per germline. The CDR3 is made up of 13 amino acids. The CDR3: CASSRQLAYGYTF. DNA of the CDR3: TGTGCCAGCAGTCGACAGCTTGCCTATGGCTACACCTTC.

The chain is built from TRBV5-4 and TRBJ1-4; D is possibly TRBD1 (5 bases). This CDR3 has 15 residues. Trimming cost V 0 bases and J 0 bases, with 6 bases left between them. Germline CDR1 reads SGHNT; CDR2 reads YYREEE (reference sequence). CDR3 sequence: CASSLAGPTNEKLFF. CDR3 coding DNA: TGTGCCAGCAGCTTGGCAGGGCCAACTAATGAAAAACTGTTTTTT.